This TCR beta chain is from a study of blood T cells in healthy people across ages. Findings and limits, study-wide: A greater number of naive CD4+ cells and higher diversity distinguished long-lived donors from aged donors. The fall in TCR beta diversity per million T cells was roughly linear with age.

Next came a second PCR, run for about 7 to 12 cycles, which used a sample-barcoded 5' primer along with a J-beta primer mix. A minimum of 2.5 million CDR3-containing paired-end reads was obtained for each sample. TCRdb called the 5' RACE reads again in MiXCR, with one record for every CDR3 protein. Of more than 1.4 million distinct CDR3 sequences listed, 42% are singletons. Each sample gave at least 7 million isolated PBMCs. As regards this clonotype: The antigen is not known.

CDR1 and CDR2 (germline): DFQATT, SNEGSKA (reference sequence). The junction had 6 bases not matched to a gene; V was cut back by 7 bases and J by 0 bases. This CDR3 contains 15 residues. This sequence joins TRBV20-1 and TRBJ2-1; 10 bases match TRBD2. This sequence originates from a young woman in good health. The material sequenced was blood. Written as DNA, the CDR3 is TGCAGTGTAGCGGGAGGCCCATCCTCCTACAATGAGCAGTTCTTC. This codes for CSVAGGPSSYNEQFF.